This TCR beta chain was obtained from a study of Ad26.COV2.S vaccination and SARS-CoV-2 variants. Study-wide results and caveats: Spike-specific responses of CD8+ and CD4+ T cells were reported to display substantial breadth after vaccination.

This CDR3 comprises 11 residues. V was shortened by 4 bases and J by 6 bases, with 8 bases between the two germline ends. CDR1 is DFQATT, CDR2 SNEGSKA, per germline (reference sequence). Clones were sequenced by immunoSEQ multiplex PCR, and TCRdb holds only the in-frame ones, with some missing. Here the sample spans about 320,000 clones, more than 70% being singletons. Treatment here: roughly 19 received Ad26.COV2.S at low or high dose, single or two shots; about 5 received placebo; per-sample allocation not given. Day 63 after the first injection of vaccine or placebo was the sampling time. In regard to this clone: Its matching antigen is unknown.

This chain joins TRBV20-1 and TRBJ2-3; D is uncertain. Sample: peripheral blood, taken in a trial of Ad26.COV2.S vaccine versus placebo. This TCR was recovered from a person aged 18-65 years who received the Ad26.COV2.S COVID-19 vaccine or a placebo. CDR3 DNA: TGCAGTGCTATCACCGGGGATACGCAGTATTTT. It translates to CSAITGDTQYF.